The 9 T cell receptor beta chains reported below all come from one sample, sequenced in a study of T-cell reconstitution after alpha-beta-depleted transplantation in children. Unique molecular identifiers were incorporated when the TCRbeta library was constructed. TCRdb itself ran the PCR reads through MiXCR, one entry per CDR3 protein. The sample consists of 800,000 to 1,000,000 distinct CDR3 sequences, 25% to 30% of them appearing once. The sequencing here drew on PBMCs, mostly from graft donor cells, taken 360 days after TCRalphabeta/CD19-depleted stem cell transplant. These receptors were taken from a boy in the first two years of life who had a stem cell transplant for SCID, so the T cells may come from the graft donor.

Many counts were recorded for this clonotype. Here the CDR3 DNA reads TGTGCCAGCAGTAGCGACAATGAGCAGTTCTTC. It is translated as CASSSDNEQFF. The V and J genes are TRBV27 and TRBJ2-1; D remains ambiguous. Germline CDR1 reads MNHEY; CDR2 reads SMNVEV (reference sequence). V was shortened by 5 bases and J by 5 bases, with 4 bases between the two germline ends. The CDR3 runs 11 residues.

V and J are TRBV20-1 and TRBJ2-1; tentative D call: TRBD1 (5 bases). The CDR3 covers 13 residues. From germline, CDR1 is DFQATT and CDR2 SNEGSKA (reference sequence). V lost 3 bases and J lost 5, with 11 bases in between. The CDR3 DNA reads TGCAGTGCTAGTTGGCAGGGTGACAATGAGCAGTTCTTC. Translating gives CSASWQGDNEQFF.

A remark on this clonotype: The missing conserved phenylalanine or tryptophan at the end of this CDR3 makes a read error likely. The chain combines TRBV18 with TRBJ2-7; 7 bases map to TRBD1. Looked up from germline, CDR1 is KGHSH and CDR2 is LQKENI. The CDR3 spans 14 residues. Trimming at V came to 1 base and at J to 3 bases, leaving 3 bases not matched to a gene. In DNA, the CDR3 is TGTGCCAGCTCACCACACGGGGACAGCTACGAGCAGTACTAC. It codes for CASSPHGDSYEQYY.

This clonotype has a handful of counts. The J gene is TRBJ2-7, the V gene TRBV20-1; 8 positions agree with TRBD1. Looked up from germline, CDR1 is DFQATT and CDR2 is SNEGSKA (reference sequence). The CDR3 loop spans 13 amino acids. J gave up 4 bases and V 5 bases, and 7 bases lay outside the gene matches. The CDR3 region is CSACRTGRYEQYF. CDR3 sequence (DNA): TGCAGTGCTTGCAGGACAGGGAGGTACGAGCAGTACTTC.

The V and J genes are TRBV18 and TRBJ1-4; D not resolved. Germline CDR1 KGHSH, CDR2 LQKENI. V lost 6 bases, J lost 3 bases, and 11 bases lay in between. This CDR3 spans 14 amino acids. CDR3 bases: TGTGCCAGCTCGTTCAGTACGGCTAATGAAAAACTGTTTTTT. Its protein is CASSFSTANEKLFF.

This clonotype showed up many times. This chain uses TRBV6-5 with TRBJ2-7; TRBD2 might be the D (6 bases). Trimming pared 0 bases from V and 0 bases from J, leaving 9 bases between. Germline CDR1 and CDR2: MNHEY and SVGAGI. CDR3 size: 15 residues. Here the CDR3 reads CASSYSEGYSYEQYF. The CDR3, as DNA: TGTGCCAGCAGTTACTCGGAGGGCTACTCCTACGAGCAGTACTTC.

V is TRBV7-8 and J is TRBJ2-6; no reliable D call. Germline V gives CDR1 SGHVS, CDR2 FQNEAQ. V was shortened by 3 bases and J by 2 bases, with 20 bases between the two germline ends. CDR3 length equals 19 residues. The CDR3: CASSFRATLMGPGANVLTF. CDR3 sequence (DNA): TGTGCCAGCAGCTTTCGGGCCACCCTAATGGGTCCTGGGGCCAACGTCCTGACTTTC.

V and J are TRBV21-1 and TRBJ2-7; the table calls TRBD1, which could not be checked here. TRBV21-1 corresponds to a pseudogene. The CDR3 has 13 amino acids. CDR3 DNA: TGTGCCAGAAACGTGGCGGGCGCCCCCGAGCAGTACTTC. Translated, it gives CARNVAGAPEQYF.

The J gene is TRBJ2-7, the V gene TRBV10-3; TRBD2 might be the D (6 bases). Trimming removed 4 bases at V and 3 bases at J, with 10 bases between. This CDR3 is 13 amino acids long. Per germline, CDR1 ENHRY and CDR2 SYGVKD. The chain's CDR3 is CAISGLGGYEQYF. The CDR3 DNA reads TGTGCCATCAGTGGACTGGGGGGCTACGAGCAGTACTTC.